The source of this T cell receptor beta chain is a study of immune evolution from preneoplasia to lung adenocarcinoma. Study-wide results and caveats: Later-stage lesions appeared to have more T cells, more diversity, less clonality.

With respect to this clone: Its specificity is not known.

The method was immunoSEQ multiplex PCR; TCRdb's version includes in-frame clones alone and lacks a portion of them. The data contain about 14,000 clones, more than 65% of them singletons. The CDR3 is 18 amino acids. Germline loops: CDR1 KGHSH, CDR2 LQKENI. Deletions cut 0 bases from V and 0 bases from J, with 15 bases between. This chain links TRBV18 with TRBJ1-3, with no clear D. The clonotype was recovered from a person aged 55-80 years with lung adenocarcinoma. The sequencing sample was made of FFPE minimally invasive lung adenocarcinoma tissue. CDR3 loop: CASSPPVGLFSSGNTIYF. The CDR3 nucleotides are TGTGCCAGCTCACCACCGGTCGGACTGTTTAGCTCTGGAAACACCATATATTTT.